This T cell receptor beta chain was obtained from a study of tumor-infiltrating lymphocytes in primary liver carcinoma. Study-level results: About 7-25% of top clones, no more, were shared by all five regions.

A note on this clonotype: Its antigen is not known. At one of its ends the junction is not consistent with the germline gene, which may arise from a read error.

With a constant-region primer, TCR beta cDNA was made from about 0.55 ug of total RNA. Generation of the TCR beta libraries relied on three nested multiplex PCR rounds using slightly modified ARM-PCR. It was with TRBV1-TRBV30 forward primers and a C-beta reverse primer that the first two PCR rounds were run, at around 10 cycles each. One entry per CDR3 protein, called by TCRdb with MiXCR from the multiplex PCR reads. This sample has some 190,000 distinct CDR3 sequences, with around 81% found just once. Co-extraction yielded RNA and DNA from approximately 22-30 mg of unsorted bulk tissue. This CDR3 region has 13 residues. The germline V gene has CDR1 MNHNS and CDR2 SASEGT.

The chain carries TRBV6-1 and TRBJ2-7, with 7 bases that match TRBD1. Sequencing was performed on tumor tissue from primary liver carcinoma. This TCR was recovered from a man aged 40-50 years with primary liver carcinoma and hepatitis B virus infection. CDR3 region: CASSVKGANEQHF. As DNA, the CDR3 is TGTGCCAGCAGTGTTAAGGGGGCCAACGAGCAGCACTTC.